This T cell receptor beta chain was captured by sequencing in a study of T cells and Merkel cell carcinoma outcomes. Study-wide findings and caveats: In Merkel cell carcinoma, repertoire and T-cell density reportedly predicted outcomes.

With 5 bases removed from V and 0 bases from J, the gap between germline ends came to 14 bases. Germline CDR1 and CDR2: SGHNT and YYREEE (reference sequence). This CDR3 region has 15 residues. With respect to this clone: Antigen specificity is unknown.

TCRdb keeps only in-frame clones here, not all; method: immunoSEQ multiplex PCR. Found here are around 1,800 clones, 91% of them singletons; the top ten hold roughly 3.7%. The V call is TRBV5-4, the J call TRBJ1-2; D gene unclear. This receptor was obtained from a human donor with Merkel cell carcinoma. Sequenced: tumor tissue from Merkel cell carcinoma. CDR3: CASSSGGRANYGYTF. The DNA for the CDR3 is TGTGCCAGCAGTTCAGGCGGCAGAGCTAACTATGGCTACACCTTC.